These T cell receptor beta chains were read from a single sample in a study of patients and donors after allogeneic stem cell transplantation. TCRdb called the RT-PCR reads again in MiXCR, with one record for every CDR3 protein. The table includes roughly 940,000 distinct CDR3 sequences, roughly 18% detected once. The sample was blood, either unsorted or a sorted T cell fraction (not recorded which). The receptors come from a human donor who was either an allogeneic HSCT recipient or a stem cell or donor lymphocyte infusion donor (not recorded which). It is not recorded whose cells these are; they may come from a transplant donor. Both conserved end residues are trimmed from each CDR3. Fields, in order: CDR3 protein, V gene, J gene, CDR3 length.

CDR3 protein: SVVKGDTQY
V gene: TRBV29-1
J gene: TRBJ2-3
CDR3 length: 9

CDR3 protein: ASSSPYSNQPQH
V gene: TRBV6-2/TRBV6-3
J gene: TRBJ1-5
CDR3 length: 12

CDR3 protein: ASSLGQGAEDTQY
V gene: TRBV7-8
J gene: TRBJ2-3
CDR3 length: 13

CDR3 protein: SALSQGATGTLH
V gene: TRBV20-1
J gene: TRBJ1-6
CDR3 length: 12

CDR3 protein: ASSRTGAQY
V gene: TRBV7-9
J gene: TRBJ2-7
CDR3 length: 9

CDR3 protein: ASSKGLVESYEQY
V gene: TRBV9
J gene: TRBJ2-7
CDR3 length: 13

CDR3 protein: ASSWRTPENTEAF
V gene: TRBV5-1
J gene: TRBJ1-1
CDR3 length: 13

CDR3 protein: SARDGLAVYNEQF
V gene: TRBV20-1
J gene: TRBJ2-1
CDR3 length: 13

CDR3 protein: ASSEGGVYGYT
V gene: TRBV7-9
J gene: TRBJ1-2
CDR3 length: 11

CDR3 protein: SARTSGSEQY
V gene: TRBV20-1
J gene: TRBJ2-7
CDR3 length: 10

CDR3 protein: ASSDEDGHYGYT
V gene: TRBV25-1
J gene: TRBJ1-2
CDR3 length: 12

CDR3 protein: ASSQGDRSGNTIY
V gene: TRBV3-1
J gene: TRBJ1-3
CDR3 length: 13

CDR3 protein: ASSRFSGTGIRNEQF
V gene: TRBV6-2/TRBV6-3
J gene: TRBJ2-1
CDR3 length: 15

CDR3 protein: SVEPISEGRELF
V gene: TRBV29-1
J gene: .
CDR3 length: 12

CDR3 protein: SAFPHPAGARNEQF
V gene: TRBV20-1
J gene: TRBJ2-1
CDR3 length: 14

CDR3 protein: ASSLAGTEQETQY
V gene: TRBV5-6
J gene: TRBJ2-5
CDR3 length: 13

CDR3 protein: ASSSRLAGEETQY
V gene: TRBV5-1
J gene: TRBJ2-5
CDR3 length: 13

CDR3 protein: ASSLGGSNQPQH
V gene: TRBV5-1
J gene: TRBJ1-5
CDR3 length: 12

CDR3 protein: SVEDPGHGPAYEQY
V gene: TRBV29-1
J gene: TRBJ2-7
CDR3 length: 14

CDR3 protein: ASSRDRATYEQY
V gene: TRBV5-1
J gene: TRBJ2-7
CDR3 length: 12

CDR3 protein: SVEDTGGSAEAF
V gene: TRBV29-1
J gene: TRBJ1-1
CDR3 length: 12

CDR3 protein: ATSRGLAGTYEQY
V gene: TRBV15
J gene: TRBJ2-7
CDR3 length: 13

CDR3 protein: ASSPPRVTEAF
V gene: TRBV2
J gene: TRBJ1-1
CDR3 length: 11

CDR3 protein: SARTSGGAVEQF
V gene: TRBV20-1
J gene: TRBJ2-1
CDR3 length: 12

CDR3 protein: ASIFYGGRGATDTQY
V gene: TRBV7-2
J gene: TRBJ2-3
CDR3 length: 15

CDR3 protein: ATSDQTGPSGNEQF
V gene: TRBV24-1
J gene: TRBJ2-1
CDR3 length: 14

CDR3 protein: ASSLLAGGNEQY
V gene: TRBV12-3/TRBV12-4
J gene: TRBJ2-7
CDR3 length: 12

CDR3 protein: ASSLVMGGPTDTQY
V gene: TRBV12-3/TRBV12-4
J gene: TRBJ2-3
CDR3 length: 14

CDR3 protein: ASRPFREETYEQY
V gene: TRBV7-8
J gene: TRBJ2-7
CDR3 length: 13

CDR3 protein: SVEFGTRDRGYNEQF
V gene: TRBV29-1
J gene: TRBJ2-1
CDR3 length: 15

CDR3 protein: SQRAGGGDTQY
V gene: TRBV20-1
J gene: TRBJ2-3
CDR3 length: 11

CDR3 protein: ASSPTGTNGGELF
V gene: TRBV7-7
J gene: TRBJ2-2
CDR3 length: 13

CDR3 protein: ASSLDQKTDTQY
V gene: TRBV5-6
J gene: TRBJ2-3
CDR3 length: 12

CDR3 protein: ASSLVMGPTRETQY
V gene: TRBV5-1
J gene: TRBJ2-5
CDR3 length: 14

CDR3 protein: ASSDGGQSYNEQF
V gene: TRBV2
J gene: TRBJ2-1
CDR3 length: 13

CDR3 protein: ASSLVQGGADTQY
V gene: TRBV5-1
J gene: TRBJ2-3
CDR3 length: 13

CDR3 protein: ATSDLGGPNTDTQY
V gene: TRBV24-1
J gene: TRBJ2-3
CDR3 length: 14

CDR3 protein: ASSLGPARLTYEQY
V gene: TRBV5-1
J gene: TRBJ2-7
CDR3 length: 14

CDR3 protein: ASSLIGQGPAVSSGANVLT
V gene: TRBV7-3
J gene: TRBJ2-6
CDR3 length: 19

CDR3 protein: ASSTRQGPGTEAF
V gene: TRBV3-1
J gene: TRBJ1-1
CDR3 length: 13

CDR3 protein: ASSFVDSTFEQF
V gene: TRBV5-1
J gene: TRBJ2-1
CDR3 length: 12

CDR3 protein: ASSASGYEQY
V gene: TRBV25-1
J gene: TRBJ2-7
CDR3 length: 10

CDR3 protein: ASSLAKGRNEQY
V gene: TRBV5-1
J gene: TRBJ2-7
CDR3 length: 12

CDR3 protein: ASSPALGRHEKLF
V gene: TRBV3-1
J gene: TRBJ1-4
CDR3 length: 13

CDR3 protein: AWSVSGQGAGEQY
V gene: TRBV30
J gene: TRBJ2-7
CDR3 length: 13

CDR3 protein: ASSLTPTLAGMPDTQY
V gene: TRBV11-2
J gene: TRBJ2-3
CDR3 length: 16

CDR3 protein: ASSQTSGRYGEQF
V gene: TRBV19
J gene: TRBJ2-1
CDR3 length: 13

CDR3 protein: ASSPGLAGPTTYEQY
V gene: TRBV19
J gene: TRBJ2-7
CDR3 length: 15

CDR3 protein: AWSSALGSIQY
V gene: TRBV30
J gene: TRBJ2-4
CDR3 length: 11

CDR3 protein: ASRVGDGYT
V gene: TRBV12-3/TRBV12-4
J gene: TRBJ1-2
CDR3 length: 9

CDR3 protein: SAHSPGHSYNEQF
V gene: TRBV20-1
J gene: TRBJ2-1
CDR3 length: 13

CDR3 protein: ASSQDNGVIGLAGGNTGELF
V gene: TRBV3-1
J gene: TRBJ2-2
CDR3 length: 20

CDR3 protein: ASSQDHPGNTEAF
V gene: TRBV4-3
J gene: TRBJ1-1
CDR3 length: 13

CDR3 protein: ASSNGRGDTEAF
V gene: TRBV21-1
J gene: TRBJ1-1
CDR3 length: 12

CDR3 protein: ASSQDLQRANTGELF
V gene: TRBV3-1
J gene: TRBJ2-2
CDR3 length: 15

CDR3 protein: SEGKGQGTFGGYT
V gene: TRBV20-1
J gene: TRBJ1-2
CDR3 length: 13

CDR3 protein: ASSPFRVAAYEQY
V gene: TRBV7-8
J gene: TRBJ2-7
CDR3 length: 13

CDR3 protein: ASSPLTGTATDTQY
V gene: TRBV18
J gene: TRBJ2-3
CDR3 length: 14

CDR3 protein: ATSRGGTGSFMEAF
V gene: TRBV15
J gene: TRBJ1-1
CDR3 length: 14

CDR3 protein: ASSLVAGGLGADTQY
V gene: TRBV7-6
J gene: TRBJ2-3
CDR3 length: 15